This T cell receptor beta chain was observed in a study of T cells in women clearing cervical HPV infection. At the level of the study: Cases: HPV16-related CIN3 or worse on histology, 2 invasive cancers. Study-wide results and limits: CIN3+ cases had significantly higher TCR richness than controls; evenness did not differ. Richness plus V gene abundances separated cases from controls with AUC less than 0.9.

Details on this clone: Antigen specificity is unknown. The CDR3 end lies 3 residues beyond the end of the read and is filled in from the germline J gene.

Using immunoSEQ multiplex PCR, the repertoire was profiled, and TCRdb retains in-frame clones only, with some absent. The listing contains around 35,000 clones. The CDR3 length is 14 residues. CDR1 and CDR2 from the germline V gene are GTSNPN and SVGIG (reference sequence). V was pared by 2 bases and J by 0 bases, with 8 bases between. The chain recombines TRBV30 with TRBJ1-3; D gene uncertain. The TCR originated in a woman between 18 and 69 years old with a cervical HPV16 infection that either progressed to CIN3+ or cleared (not recorded which). Sequences were obtained from blood buffy coat. This CDR3 reads CAWSQASSGNTIYF. CDR3 DNA (partial): TGTGCCTGGAGTCAGGCGAGCTCTGGAAACACC. The whole variable domain, filled in from reference TRBV30 and TRBJ1-3, reads SQTIHQWPATLVQPVGSPLSLECTVEGTSNPNLYWYRQAAGRGLQLLFYSVGIGQISSEVPQNLSASRPQDRQFILSSKKLLLSDSGFYLCAWSQASSGNTIYFGEGSWLTVV.